The entry that follows covers one T cell receptor beta chain sequence. The target antigen is unknown. The data belong to a study of tumor and adjacent non-tumor tissue in lung cancer. Study-wide background: Samples averaged roughly 4.2 million productive TCRbeta reads each.

No cell sorting was done before RNA was extracted from the tissue. Donors were chemotherapy-naive, newly diagnosed lung cancer surgical patients in China, August–November 2014. General study results and limits: Higher tumor TCR diversity was associated with shorter survival.

TCRbeta libraries were built with three rounds of nested PCR, modified from ARM-PCR. TCRdb itself ran the multiplex PCR reads through MiXCR, one entry per CDR3 protein. This sample has 71,000 or so distinct CDR3 sequences, with around 86% found just once. The CDR3 runs to 16 residues. V trimming: 6 bases; J trimming: 3 bases; junction bases outside the gene matches: 5. Germline values: CDR1 SNHLY, CDR2 FYNNEI. Sequencing was carried out using lung tumor tissue. This TCR derives from a woman between 45 and 60 years old with non-small cell lung cancer. V usage is TRBV2 and J usage is TRBJ2-1, with TRBD2 matching over 13 bases. The CDR3 DNA sequence: TGTGCCAGCAGCCCCTGGACTAGCGGGAGCTACAATGAGCAGTTCTTC. It codes for CASSPWTSGSYNEQFF.